The 7 T cell receptor beta chains in this list originate from one sample, sequenced in a study of human T cells and chemical hapten exposure. As to time point: patch test 1, 2 weeks after DPC sensitization. The treatment was: therapeutic diphenylcyclopropenone sensitization with weekly scalp DPC. MiXCR was run by TCRdb on the RACE reads, yielding one entry per CDR3 protein. Altogether tens of thousands of distinct CDR3 sequences are present, 9% to 9.5% being singletons, with the ten largest covering approximately 12%. Sequencing used whole blood, obtained in connection with sensitization to the hapten diphenylcyclopropenone (DPC). These receptors were taken from a woman aged 40 to 50 with alopecia areata. Some clones in this sample may be carry-over from other donors' samples.

In this sample, this clonotype turned up many times. The chain carries TRBV13 and TRBJ1-2; D gene unclear. The V gene's germline CDR1 is PRHDT and CDR2 FYEKMQ (reference sequence). V was clipped by 0 bases and J by 4 bases, with 12 bases between them. The CDR3 is 15 amino acids. The CDR3 DNA reads as TGTGCCAGCAGCTTAGGTTCTACAGTGGGCTATGGCTACACCTTC. Protein: CASSLGSTVGYGYTF.

The genes are TRBV7-9 and TRBJ2-7; the match to TRBD1 covers 9 bases. This CDR3 spans 14 amino acids. Germline V lookup: CDR1 SEHNR, CDR2 FQNEAQ (reference sequence). V lost 7 bases, J lost 2 bases, and 6 bases stayed unmatched. The CDR3 bases are TGTGCCAGCACCCTAGACAGGGGGACCTACGAGCAGTACTTC. Its protein product is CASTLDRGTYEQYF.

This clonotype was detected many times. The V call is TRBV6-2 or TRBV6-3, the J call TRBJ1-2; no firm D call. This CDR3 is 14 amino acids long. V was shortened by 5 bases and J by 0 bases, with 10 bases between the two germline ends. The germline V gene encodes CDR1 MNHEY and CDR2 SVGEGT. The CDR3 sequence: CASSPRWSNYGYTF. The CDR3 DNA follows: TGTGCCAGCAGTCCGCGGTGGTCTAACTATGGCTACACCTTC.

This chain uses TRBV5-1 with TRBJ1-2, with TRBD1 identical over 8 bases. After removal of 2 bases from V and 7 bases from J, the junction contained 4 bases not matched to a gene. The germline V gene has CDR1 SGHRS and CDR2 YFSETQ. This CDR3 is built from 13 residues. This CDR3 is CASSLRQGPGYTF. CDR3 sequence (DNA): TGCGCCAGCAGCTTAAGACAGGGGCCTGGCTACACCTTC.

The sample holds many counts of this clonotype. The V gene is TRBV3-1, the J gene TRBJ2-7; no clear D gene. This CDR3 has 14 amino acids. From germline, CDR1 is LGHDT and CDR2 YNNKEL (reference sequence). Trimming took 0 bases from V and 3 from J, leaving 9 bases between them. CDR3 loop: CASSQDFPSYEQYF. The CDR3 region has the DNA TGTGCCAGCAGCCAAGATTTTCCCAGCTACGAGCAGTACTTC.

As to this clonotype: Given a much more abundant clone one base away, this may be a read error. J is TRBJ2-5 and V is TRBV7-2; 10 nucleotides line up with TRBD1. In germline, CDR1 is SGHTA, CDR2 FQGNSA. The CDR3 loop spans 14 amino acids. Written as DNA, the CDR3 is TGTGCCAGCAGCTTAGCAGGACAGGGGGAGACCCGGTACTTC. This encodes CASSLAGQGETRYF.

This rearrangement joins TRBV12-3 or TRBV12-4 to TRBJ2-5; D gene ambiguous. Trimming removed 6 bases at V and 1 base at J, with 9 bases between. The CDR3 spans 13 residues. The CDR3 here is CASRPEIQETQYF. The CDR3, as DNA: TGTGCCAGCAGACCTGAGATCCAAGAGACCCAGTACTTC.